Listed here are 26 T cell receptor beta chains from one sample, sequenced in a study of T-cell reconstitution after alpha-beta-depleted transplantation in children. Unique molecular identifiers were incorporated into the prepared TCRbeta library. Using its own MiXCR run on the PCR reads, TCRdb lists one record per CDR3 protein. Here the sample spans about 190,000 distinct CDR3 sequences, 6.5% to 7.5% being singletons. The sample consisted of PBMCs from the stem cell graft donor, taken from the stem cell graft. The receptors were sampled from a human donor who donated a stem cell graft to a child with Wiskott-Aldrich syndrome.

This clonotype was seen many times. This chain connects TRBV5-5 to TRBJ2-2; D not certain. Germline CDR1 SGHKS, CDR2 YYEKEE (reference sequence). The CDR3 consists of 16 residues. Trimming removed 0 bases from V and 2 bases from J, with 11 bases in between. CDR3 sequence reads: CASSLVDVRNTGELFF. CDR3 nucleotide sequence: TGTGCCAGCAGCTTGGTCGATGTCCGCAACACCGGGGAGCTGTTTTTT.

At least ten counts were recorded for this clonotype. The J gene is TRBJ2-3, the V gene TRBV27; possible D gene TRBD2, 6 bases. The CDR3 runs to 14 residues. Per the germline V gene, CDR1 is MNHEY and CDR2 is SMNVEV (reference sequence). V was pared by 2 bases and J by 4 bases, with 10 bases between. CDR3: CASSLRLGPDTQYF. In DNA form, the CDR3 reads TGTGCCAGCAGTTTAAGACTAGGTCCAGATACGCAGTATTTT.

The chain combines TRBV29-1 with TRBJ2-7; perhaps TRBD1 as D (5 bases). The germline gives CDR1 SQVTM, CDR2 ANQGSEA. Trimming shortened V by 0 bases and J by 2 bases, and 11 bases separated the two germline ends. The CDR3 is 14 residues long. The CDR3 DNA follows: TGCAGCGTTGAAGAAACGCAGGGCGCCTACGAGCAGTACTTC. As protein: CSVEETQGAYEQYF.

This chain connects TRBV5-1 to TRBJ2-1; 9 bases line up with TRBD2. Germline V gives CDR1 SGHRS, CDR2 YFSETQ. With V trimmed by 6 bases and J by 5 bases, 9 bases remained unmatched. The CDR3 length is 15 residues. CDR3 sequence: CASTPAGGGDNEQFF. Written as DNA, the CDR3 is TGCGCCAGCACCCCGGCGGGGGGGGGGGACAATGAGCAGTTCTTC.

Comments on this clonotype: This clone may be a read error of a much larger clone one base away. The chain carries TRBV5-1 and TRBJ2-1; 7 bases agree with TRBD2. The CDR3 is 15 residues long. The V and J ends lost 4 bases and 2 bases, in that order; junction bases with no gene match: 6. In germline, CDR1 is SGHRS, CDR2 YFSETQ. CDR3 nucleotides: TGCGCCAGCAGCGGTGGACTAGTGGCCTACAATGAGCAGTTCTTC. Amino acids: CASSGGLVAYNEQFF. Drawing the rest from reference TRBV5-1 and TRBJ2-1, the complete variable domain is KAGVTQTPRYLIKTRGQQVTLSCSPISGHRSVSWYQQTPGQGLQFLFEYFSETQRNKGNFPGRFSGRQFSNSRSEMNVSTLELGDSALYLCASSGGLVAYNEQFFGPGTRLTVL.

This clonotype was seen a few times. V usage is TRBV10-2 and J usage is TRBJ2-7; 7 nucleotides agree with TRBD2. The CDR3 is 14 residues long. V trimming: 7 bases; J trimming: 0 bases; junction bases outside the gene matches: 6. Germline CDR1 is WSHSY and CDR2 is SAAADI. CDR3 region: CASTPSGTSYEQYF. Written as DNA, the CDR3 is TGCGCCAGCACCCCGAGCGGGACCTCCTACGAGCAGTACTTC.

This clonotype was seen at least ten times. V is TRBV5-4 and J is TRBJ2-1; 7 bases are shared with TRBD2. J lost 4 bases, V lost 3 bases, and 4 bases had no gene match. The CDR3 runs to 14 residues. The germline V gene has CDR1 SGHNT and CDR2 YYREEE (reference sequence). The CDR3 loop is CASSSAGLYNEQFF. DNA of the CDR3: TGTGCCAGCAGCTCAGCGGGGCTTTACAATGAGCAGTTCTTC.

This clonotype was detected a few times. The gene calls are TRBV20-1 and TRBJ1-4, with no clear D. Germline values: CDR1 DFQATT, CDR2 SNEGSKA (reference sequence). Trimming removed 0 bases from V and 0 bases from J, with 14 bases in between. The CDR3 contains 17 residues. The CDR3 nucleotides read TGCAGTGCTAGAGATCGGAGAATTCTTGCAACTAATGAAAAACTGTTTTTT. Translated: CSARDRRILATNEKLFF.

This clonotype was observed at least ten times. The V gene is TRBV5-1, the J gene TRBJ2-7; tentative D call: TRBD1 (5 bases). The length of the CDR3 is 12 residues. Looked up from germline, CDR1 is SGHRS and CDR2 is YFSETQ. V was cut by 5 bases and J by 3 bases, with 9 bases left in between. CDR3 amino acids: CASRKDSYEQYF. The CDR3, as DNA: TGCGCCAGCAGGAAAGACAGCTACGAGCAGTACTTC.

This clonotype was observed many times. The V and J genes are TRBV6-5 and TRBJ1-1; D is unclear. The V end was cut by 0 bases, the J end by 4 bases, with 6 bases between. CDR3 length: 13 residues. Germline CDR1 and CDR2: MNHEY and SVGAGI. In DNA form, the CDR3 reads TGTGCCAGCAGTTACTCGATGAGCACTGAAGCTTTCTTT. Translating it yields CASSYSMSTEAFF.

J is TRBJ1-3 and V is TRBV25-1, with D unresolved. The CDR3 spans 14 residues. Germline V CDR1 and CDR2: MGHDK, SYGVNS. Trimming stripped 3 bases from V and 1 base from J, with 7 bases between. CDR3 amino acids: CASSDSGSGNTIYF. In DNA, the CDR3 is TGTGCCAGCAGTGATAGTGGATCTGGAAACACCATATATTTT. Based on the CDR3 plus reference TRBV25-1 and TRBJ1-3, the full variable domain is EADIYQTPRYLVIGTGKKITLECSQTMGHDKMYWYQQDPGMELHLIHYSYGVNSTEKGDLSSESTVSRIRTEHFPLTLESARPSHTSQYLCASSDSGSGNTIYFGEGSWLTVV.

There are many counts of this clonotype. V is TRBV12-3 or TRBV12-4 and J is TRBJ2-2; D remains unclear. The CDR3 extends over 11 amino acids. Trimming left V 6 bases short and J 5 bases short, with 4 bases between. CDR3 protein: CASRATGELFF. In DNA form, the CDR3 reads TGTGCCAGCAGAGCAACCGGGGAGCTGTTTTTT.

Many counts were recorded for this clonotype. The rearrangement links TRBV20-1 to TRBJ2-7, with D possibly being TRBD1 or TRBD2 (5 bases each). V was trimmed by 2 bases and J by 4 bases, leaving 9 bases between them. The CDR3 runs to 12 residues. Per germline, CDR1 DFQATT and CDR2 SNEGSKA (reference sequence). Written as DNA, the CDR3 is TGCAGTGCTAGAAGGGACGGTTACGAGCAGTACTTC. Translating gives CSARRDGYEQYF.

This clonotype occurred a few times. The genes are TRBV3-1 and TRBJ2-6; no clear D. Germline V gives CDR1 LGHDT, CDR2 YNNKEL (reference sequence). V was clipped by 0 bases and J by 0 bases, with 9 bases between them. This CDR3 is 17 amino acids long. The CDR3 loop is CASSQDRQASGANVLTF. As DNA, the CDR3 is TGTGCCAGCAGCCAAGATAGACAAGCCTCTGGGGCCAACGTCCTGACTTTC.

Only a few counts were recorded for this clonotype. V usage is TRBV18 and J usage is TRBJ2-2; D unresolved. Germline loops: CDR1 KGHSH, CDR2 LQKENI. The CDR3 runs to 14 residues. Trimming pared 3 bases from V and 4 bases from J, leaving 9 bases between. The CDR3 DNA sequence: TGTGCCAGCTCACCCATTTGGCTCACCGGGGAGCTGTTTTTT. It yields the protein CASSPIWLTGELFF.

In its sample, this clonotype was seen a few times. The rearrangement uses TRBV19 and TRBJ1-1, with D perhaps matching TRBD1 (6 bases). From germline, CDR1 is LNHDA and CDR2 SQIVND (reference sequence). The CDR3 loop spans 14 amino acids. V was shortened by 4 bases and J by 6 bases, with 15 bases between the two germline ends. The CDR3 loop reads CASSSSDRPAEAFF. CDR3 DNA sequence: TGTGCCAGTAGTAGCTCAGACAGGCCTGCTGAAGCTTTCTTT. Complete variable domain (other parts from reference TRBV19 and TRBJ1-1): DGGITQSPKYLFRKEGQNVTLSCEQNLNHDAMYWYRQDPGQGLRLIYYSQIVNDFQKGDIAEGYSVSREKKESFPLTVTSAQKNPTAFYLCASSSSDRPAEAFFGQGTRLTVV.

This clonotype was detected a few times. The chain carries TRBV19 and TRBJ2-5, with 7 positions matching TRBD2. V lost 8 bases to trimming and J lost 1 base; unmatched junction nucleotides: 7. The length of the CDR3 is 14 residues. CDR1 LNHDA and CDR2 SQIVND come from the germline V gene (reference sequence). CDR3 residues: CASALWGGQETQYF. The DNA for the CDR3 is TGTGCCAGTGCCCTCTGGGGGGGCCAAGAGACCCAGTACTTC. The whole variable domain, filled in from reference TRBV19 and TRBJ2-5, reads DGGITQSPKYLFRKEGQNVTLSCEQNLNHDAMYWYRQDPGQGLRLIYYSQIVNDFQKGDIAEGYSVSREKKESFPLTVTSAQKNPTAFYLCASALWGGQETQYFGPGTRLLVL.

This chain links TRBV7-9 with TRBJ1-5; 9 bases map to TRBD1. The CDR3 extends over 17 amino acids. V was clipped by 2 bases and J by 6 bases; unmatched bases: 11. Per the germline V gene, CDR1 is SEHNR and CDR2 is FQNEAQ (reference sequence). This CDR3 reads CASSLLPTGTGLQPQHF. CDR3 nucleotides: TGTGCCAGCAGCTTACTCCCCACCGGGACAGGGCTTCAGCCCCAGCATTTT.

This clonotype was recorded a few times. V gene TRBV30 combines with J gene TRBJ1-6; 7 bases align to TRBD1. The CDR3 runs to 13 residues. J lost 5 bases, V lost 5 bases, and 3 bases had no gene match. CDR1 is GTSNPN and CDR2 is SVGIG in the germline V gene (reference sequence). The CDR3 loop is CAWEGQNNSPLHF. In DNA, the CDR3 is TGTGCCTGGGAGGGACAGAATAATTCACCCCTCCACTTT.

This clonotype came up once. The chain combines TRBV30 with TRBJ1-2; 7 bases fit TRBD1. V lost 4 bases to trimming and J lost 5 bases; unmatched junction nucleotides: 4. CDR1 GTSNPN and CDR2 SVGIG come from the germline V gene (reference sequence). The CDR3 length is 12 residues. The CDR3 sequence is CAWIRDSYGYTF. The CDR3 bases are TGTGCCTGGATCCGGGACAGTTATGGCTACACCTTC. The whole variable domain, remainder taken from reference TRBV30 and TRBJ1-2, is SQTIHQWPATLVQPVGSPLSLECTVEGTSNPNLYWYRQAAGRGLQLLFYSVGIGQISSEVPQNLSASRPQDRQFILSSKKLLLSDSGFYLCAWIRDSYGYTFGSGTRLTVV.

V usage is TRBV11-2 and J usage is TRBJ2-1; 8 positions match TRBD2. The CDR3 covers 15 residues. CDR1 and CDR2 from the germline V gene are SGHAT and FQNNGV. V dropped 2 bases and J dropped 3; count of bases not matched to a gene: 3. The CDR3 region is CASSLSGSFYNEQFF. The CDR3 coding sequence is TGTGCCAGCAGCTTAAGCGGGAGTTTCTACAATGAGCAGTTCTTC.

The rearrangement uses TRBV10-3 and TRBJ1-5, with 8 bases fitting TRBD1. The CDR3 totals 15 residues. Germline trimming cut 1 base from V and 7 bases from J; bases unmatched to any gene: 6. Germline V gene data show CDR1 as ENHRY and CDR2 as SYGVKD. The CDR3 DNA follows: TGTGCCATCAGTGAGTACGACAGGGGTGCCCAGCCCCAGCATTTT. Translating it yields CAISEYDRGAQPQHF.

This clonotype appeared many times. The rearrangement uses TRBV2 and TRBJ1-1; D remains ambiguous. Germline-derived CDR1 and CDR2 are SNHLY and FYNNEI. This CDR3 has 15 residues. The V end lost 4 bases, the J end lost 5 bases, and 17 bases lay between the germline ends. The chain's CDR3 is CASSALEVIITEAFF. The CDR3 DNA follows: TGTGCCAGCAGTGCCCTTGAGGTGATAATTACTGAAGCTTTCTTT.

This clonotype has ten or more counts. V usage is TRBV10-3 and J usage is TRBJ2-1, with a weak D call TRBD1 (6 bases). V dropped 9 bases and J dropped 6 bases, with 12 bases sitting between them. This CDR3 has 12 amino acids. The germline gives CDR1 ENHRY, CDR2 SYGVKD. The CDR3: CAIMDSPNEQFF. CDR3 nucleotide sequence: TGTGCCATTATGGACAGCCCCAATGAGCAGTTCTTC.

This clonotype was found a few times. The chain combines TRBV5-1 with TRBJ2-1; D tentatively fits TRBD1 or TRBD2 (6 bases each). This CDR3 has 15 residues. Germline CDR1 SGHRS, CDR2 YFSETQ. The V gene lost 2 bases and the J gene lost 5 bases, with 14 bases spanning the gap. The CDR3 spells CASSFERGAHNEQFF. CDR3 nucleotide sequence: TGCGCCAGCAGCTTTGAGAGGGGGGCTCACAATGAGCAGTTCTTC.

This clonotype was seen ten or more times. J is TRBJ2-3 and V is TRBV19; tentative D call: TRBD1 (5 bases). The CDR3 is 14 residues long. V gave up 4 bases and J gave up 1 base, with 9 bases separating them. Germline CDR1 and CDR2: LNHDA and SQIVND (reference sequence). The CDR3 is CASSTIRGTDTQYF. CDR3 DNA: TGTGCCAGTAGTACTATCAGGGGCACAGATACGCAGTATTTT. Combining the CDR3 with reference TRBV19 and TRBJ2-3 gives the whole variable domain DGGITQSPKYLFRKEGQNVTLSCEQNLNHDAMYWYRQDPGQGLRLIYYSQIVNDFQKGDIAEGYSVSREKKESFPLTVTSAQKNPTAFYLCASSTIRGTDTQYFGPGTRLTVL.